The entry below gives a single T cell receptor (beta chain) sequence along with its context. This clonotype was found many times. The specificity of this receptor is unknown. Base-call qualities are not available, and no considerably larger clone is one nucleotide away. CDR1 and CDR2 are drawn from the germline V gene (reference sequence): SEHNR, FQNEAQ. Including cysteine and phenylalanine, the CDR3 has 14 amino acids. The kept DNA is CDR3 alone, 42 bases in frame from the first base. Relative to germline, V is 1 base shorter and J is 7 bases shorter, with 11 bases between their ends. A patient counted as having stable Graves' hyperthyroidism if no progression to ophthalmopathy occurred over 18 months of follow-up. Hyperthyroidism patients were aged 18 to 65 years and newly diagnosed, with disease duration of less than 2 months. Patients with uncontrolled infections, other autoimmune diseases, pregnancy or lactation were excluded. Diagnoses were established on the basis of clinical symptoms, serum thyroxine and TRAb, thyroid ultrasound, and orbital computed tomography. Ficoll-Paque density gradient centrifugation was used to isolate PBMCs from around 10 ml of fresh peripheral blood. Total RNA was extracted with Trizol reagent, and quality was checked on an Agilent 2100 Bioanalyzer.

The data derive from a study of T cells in Graves' hyperthyroidism and ophthalmopathy (dated by TCRdb to the late 2010s). As for the study more broadly: Peripheral blood was collected at initial diagnosis, before any treatment. To identify TCR V-J signatures that set the groups apart, the researchers used a discovery cohort of more than 95 patients, made up of 43 with Graves' ophthalmopathy and 55 to 65 with stable Graves' hyperthyroidism. An independent validation cohort of under 20 hyperthyroidism patients and approximately 17 patients who later progressed to ophthalmopathy tested prospective prediction of ophthalmopathy. The 100 or so discovery patients were randomly split 7:3 into training and test sets. In more than 5 Graves' hyperthyroidism patients, the study also compared T-cell repertoires from thyroid tissue with T-cell repertoires from blood. After sampling, hyperthyroidism patients received methimazole starting at 30 mg daily, and ophthalmopathy patients received high-dose intravenous methylprednisolone. The paper describes TCR Vbeta CDR3 sequencing of about 140 peripheral blood samples, made up of 43 ophthalmopathy patients, 70 to 75 hyperthyroidism patients and approximately 17 progressor patients.

The TCR beta CDR3 regions were amplified from RNA transcripts. A first-round RT-PCR of the TCR CDR3 used the HTBI primer set with the Qiagen OneStep RT-PCR kit. Libraries were constructed in a second round of multiplex PCR, after which size selection and purification were carried out. Sequencing of the libraries was done on an Illumina HiSeq2000 using paired-end 100 bp reads. As for how the authors treated the data: SOAPnuke was used to process the raw data, throwing out any read that contained adapters or uncalled bases, had a mean Phred below 15, or lacked an exact constant-primer or identifier match. COPE v1.2.5 was used to merge high-quality paired reads, and clonotypes were defined as unique nucleotide sequences. Clonotypes were aligned to IMGT TRBV, TRBD and TRBJ reference segments using MiTCR v1.1. The analysis included only V-J combinations with a frequency above 0.0001, which together covered approximately 99% of the repertoires. The TCS score was defined as the ratio of F50 (clonal expansion) to E x V (chaos), calculated using BLOSUM62-based TCRdist between CDR3 peptides within each V-J. Welch's t-statistics and random forest reduced 450 to 600 V-J features to 13, which were used in a naive Bayes classifier (R e1071). Starting from the raw public reads, TCRdb applied fastp trimming at Q25, assembled clones with MiXCR and retained in-frame beta chains. One record per CDR3 amino acid sequence lists the most common genes and DNA. The V and J calls come from TCRdb's annotation, not from the publication. This sample lists hundreds of thousands of distinct CDR3 sequences; approximately 15% were detected once. The ten largest clones take up roughly 25% of the sample.

Study-wide conclusions, independent of this receptor: Most expanded thyroid clonotypes (frequency above 0.001) were also detected in blood, a finding suggesting that blood repertoires may reflect thyroid immune responses. Sample size was not statistically predetermined, and blinding of investigators to group allocation was not performed. A model built on a 13 V-J signature distinguished ophthalmopathy from stable hyperthyroidism, reaching roughly 88% sensitivity and about 81% specificity in cross-validation and 80%/75% in testing. In validation, the model predicted progression to ophthalmopathy a median of about 6.5 months before onset, with about 70% sensitivity and 72.22% specificity.

The sample consisted of blood. The chain is made from TRBV7-9 and TRBJ2-1, with the D gene uncertain. This TCR derives from a woman in her thirties with Graves' hyperthyroidism. The CDR3 loop reads CASSLGLDLNEQFF. The sequenced DNA: TGTGCCAGCAGCTTAGGGCTAGATCTAAATGAGCAGTTCTTC.